This T cell receptor (beta chain) came from a study of blood T cells in healthy people across ages. Losses at the gene ends were 6 bases for V and 3 bases for J; bases not matched to a gene: 4. Germline-derived CDR1 and CDR2 are ENHRY and SYGVKD. The length of the CDR3 is 13 residues. The authors ran a second PCR of about 7 to 12 cycles using a sample-barcoded 5' primer and a J-beta primer mix. A single record per CDR3 protein comes from TCRdb applying MiXCR to the 5' RACE reads. The sample contains 700,000 to 1,000,000 distinct CDR3 sequences, under 45% of which appear only once. The receptor was isolated from a man aged 60 to 69 in good health. V usage is TRBV10-3 and J usage is TRBJ2-7; 8 positions agree with TRBD1. The sequenced sample consisted of blood. The CDR3 loop reads CAIRTGANYEQYF. CDR3 bases: TGTGCCATCAGGACAGGGGCAAACTACGAGCAGTACTTC.